Presented here are 17 T cell receptor beta chains from one specimen sequenced in a study of T cells in Graves' hyperthyroidism and ophthalmopathy. The source material, RNA transcripts, was used to amplify TCR beta CDR3 regions. First-round RT-PCR targeting the TCR CDR3 was performed with the HTBI primer set. TCRdb independently ran MiXCR on the multiplex PCR reads; one entry per CDR3 protein. The table lists over 500,000 distinct CDR3 sequences, 15% to 20% of them singletons. Material: blood. Receptors originate from a woman in her twenties or thirties with Graves' ophthalmopathy.

This rearrangement joins TRBV9 to TRBJ2-5; D is perhaps TRBD2 (6 bases). Trimming took off 3 bases at V and 7 bases at J, with 28 bases between the two ends. This CDR3 is built from 18 residues. Germline CDR1 is SGDLS and CDR2 is YYNGEE. The CDR3 region is CASSGASPEASEEGTQYF. The CDR3 nucleotides read TGTGCCAGCAGCGGAGCATCCCCGGAGGCTAGCGAAGAAGGGACCCAGTACTTC. The whole variable domain, remainder taken from reference TRBV9 and TRBJ2-5, is DSGVTQTPKHLITATGQRVTLRCSPRSGDLSVYWYQQSLDQGLQFLIQYYNGEERAKGNILERFSAQQFPDLHSELNLSSLELGDSALYFCASSGASPEASEEGTQYFGPGTRLLVL.

This clonotype was observed a handful of times. The gene calls are TRBV19 and TRBJ2-5; 7 nucleotides line up with TRBD1. Unmatched junction bases numbered 4, after V lost 3 bases and J lost 0 bases. The CDR3 extends over 15 amino acids. CDR1 is LNHDA and CDR2 is SQIVND in the germline V gene (reference sequence). The DNA of the CDR3 is TGTGCCAGTAGTATTAGGGGGCAGGACCAAGAGACCCAGTACTTC. It is translated as CASSIRGQDQETQYF. Supplemented by reference TRBV19 and TRBJ2-5, the full variable domain reads DGGITQSPKYLFRKEGQNVTLSCEQNLNHDAMYWYRQDPGQGLRLIYYSQIVNDFQKGDIAEGYSVSREKKESFPLTVTSAQKNPTAFYLCASSIRGQDQETQYFGPGTRLLVL.

There are a few counts of this clonotype. The rearrangement links TRBV20-1 to TRBJ2-2; weak D call: TRBD2 (5 bases). Germline CDR1 is DFQATT and CDR2 is SNEGSKA (reference sequence). V gave up 2 bases and J gave up 4 bases, with 20 bases separating them. The CDR3 has 17 residues. CDR3 sequence (DNA): TGCAGTGCTAGAAAGGGTCCATTTTTTCGGGGCACCGGGGAGCTGTTTTTT. Protein sequence: CSARKGPFFRGTGELFF.

This clonotype was counted at least ten times. The V call is TRBV9, the J call TRBJ2-2; no reliable D call. Germline assignment: CDR1 SGDLS and CDR2 YYNGEE. CDR3 size: 13 residues. Trimming left V 0 bases short and J 3 bases short, with 3 bases between. The DNA for the CDR3 is TGTGCCAGCAGCGTAGGAGACACCGGGGAGCTGTTTTTT. Its translation: CASSVGDTGELFF.

This clonotype has only a few counts. The chain links TRBV14 to TRBJ2-7, with D uncertain. V lost 3 bases and J lost 6, with 6 bases in between. The CDR3 covers 11 residues. Looked up from germline, CDR1 is SGHDN and CDR2 is FVKESK. The CDR3 protein is CASSQGSEQYF. CDR3 bases: TGTGCCAGCAGCCAGGGTAGCGAGCAGTACTTC.

The sample holds many counts of this clonotype. The chain employs TRBV30 and TRBJ1-3, with D uncertain. This CDR3 contains 16 residues. CDR1 GTSNPN and CDR2 SVGIG come from the germline V gene (reference sequence). Trimming removed 2 bases at V and 0 bases at J, with 14 bases between. DNA for the CDR3: TGTGCCTGGAGTAGTCGGTCTTTGACCTCTGGAAACACCATATATTTT. Translation: CAWSSRSLTSGNTIYF.

This chain joins TRBV12-3 or TRBV12-4 and TRBJ2-3, with 7 bases that match TRBD2. V shed 6 bases and J 4 bases; nucleotides not matched to a gene: 13. CDR3 length: 16 amino acids. The CDR3 reads CASSPRSRRGADTQYF. CDR3 in DNA: TGTGCCAGCAGCCCCAGGAGTCGTCGGGGGGCAGATACGCAGTATTTT.

The V gene is TRBV20-1, the J gene TRBJ2-1; 13 bases map to TRBD2. The J call may be in error: the DNA end matches TRBJ2-7 better. The germline gives CDR1 DFQATT, CDR2 SNEGSKA (reference sequence). CDR3 length: 16 residues. The CDR3, as DNA: TGCAGTGCTAGAGATGGACTAGCGGGAGTGTACAATGAGCAGTACTTC. It is translated as CSARDGLAGVYNEQYF.

This clonotype was seen only once. Given a much more abundant clone one base away, this may be a read error. The CDR3 sequence: CTSSLSSGNGEQYF. The CDR3, as DNA: TGTACCAGCAGTTTATCGTCAGGGAATGGGGAGCAGTACTTC. This chain uses TRBV27 with TRBJ2-7, with D perhaps matching TRBD1 (5 bases). CDR1 and CDR2 from the germline V gene are MNHEY and SMNVEV (reference sequence). The CDR3 runs to 14 residues.

V and J are TRBV5-6 and TRBJ1-1, with 7 positions matching TRBD1. The V segment lost 3 bases and the J segment 4 bases; nucleotides outside the gene matches: 9. The CDR3 is 15 residues long. Germline CDR1 is SGHDT and CDR2 is YYEEEE. The CDR3 coding sequence is TGTGCCAGCAGCTCCTACAGGGGATTGAGCACTGAAGCTTTCTTT. Translated, it gives CASSSYRGLSTEAFF.

This clonotype was counted many times. The V gene is TRBV20-1, the J gene TRBJ1-4; D gene uncertain. Trimming removed 5 bases from V and 4 bases from J, with 8 bases in between. CDR1 DFQATT and CDR2 SNEGSKA come from the germline V gene (reference sequence). The CDR3 length is 12 residues. CDR3 loop: CSALDLNEKLFF. The CDR3 DNA is TGCAGTGCTCTTGACCTTAATGAAAAACTGTTTTTT.

This clonotype was recorded at least ten times. This chain uses TRBV11-2 with TRBJ1-6, with 10 nucleotides matching TRBD1. The V gene end was trimmed by 5 bases and the J gene end by 7 bases; junction bases not matched to a gene: 8. The CDR3 totals 16 residues. Germline CDR1 reads SGHAT; CDR2 reads FQNNGV. The CDR3 bases are TGTGCCAGCAGCCCAATGACAGGGGGCAGGAATTCACCCCTCCACTTT. Its protein is CASSPMTGGRNSPLHF.

V and J are TRBV20-1 and TRBJ2-2, with D maybe TRBD2 (6 bases). The V end was cut by 3 bases, the J end by 6 bases, with 14 bases between. The CDR3 is 14 residues long. The germline CDR1 and CDR2 sequences are DFQATT and SNEGSKA (reference sequence). CDR3 sequence reads: CSASQEGWAGELFF. The CDR3 nucleotides read TGCAGTGCTAGCCAGGAGGGGTGGGCCGGGGAGCTGTTTTTT.

This clonotype was seen repeatedly, ten times or more. The genes are TRBV2 and TRBJ2-7, with TRBD1 identical over 7 bases. Germline V gene lookup returns CDR1 SNHLY and CDR2 FYNNEI. The junction had 8 bases not matched to a gene; V was cut back by 7 bases and J by 2 bases. This CDR3 is 14 amino acids long. The CDR3 DNA reads as TGTGCCAGCATCTCAGGGGACAGTCCCTACGAGCAGTACTTC. This gives the protein CASISGDSPYEQYF.

In this sample, this clonotype turned up a few times. CDR3 sequence reads: CASSFPTKAQYF. In nucleotides, the CDR3 is TGTGCCAGCAGTTTCCCGACTAAGGCGCAGTATTTT. V usage is TRBV6-2 or TRBV6-3 and J usage is TRBJ2-3; perhaps TRBD2 as D (5 bases). Germline loops: CDR1 MNHEY, CDR2 SVGEGT. This CDR3 is 12 amino acids long. The ends were cut back, 4 bases at V and 10 bases at J, with 12 bases in the middle.

In its sample, this clonotype was seen a few times. The chain has TRBV20-1 and TRBJ1-6; 9 bases match TRBD1. The ends lost 3 bases at V and 7 bases at J; junction bases unmatched: 4. The CDR3 sequence is 14 residues long. Germline-derived CDR1 and CDR2 are DFQATT and SNEGSKA (reference sequence). The CDR3 DNA reads TGCAGTGCTAGCGGGGACAGGGCGAATTCACCCCTCCACTTT. This gives the protein CSASGDRANSPLHF.

This clonotype occurred many times. V and J are TRBV2 and TRBJ2-7; D is uncertain. The CDR3 is 11 amino acids. Trimming took off 6 bases at V and 7 bases at J, with 10 bases between the two ends. Germline CDR1 SNHLY, CDR2 FYNNEI. The CDR3 DNA reads as TGTGCCAGCAGCCCTCTGGTGGAGCAGTACTTC. Translated, it gives CASSPLVEQYF.